The T cell receptor beta chain described here comes from a study of T-cell memory formation after mild COVID-19 (dated by TCRdb to the early 2020s). About the investigation overall: TCR sequence clusters from the two donors were largely donor specific. In two donors, T-cell clones that expanded and contracted after mild COVID-19 were followed by sequencing TCRalpha and TCRbeta repertoires longitudinally. The cohort comprised two young, previously healthy adult volunteers, one female and one male. General study outcomes and caveats: Clones that contracted from day 15 to 85 showed balanced CD4/CD8 phenotypes, whereas a second wave of clones that expanded from day 15 to 37 leaned towards CD4+. Some responding clones were detected in pre-infection memory, which suggested that pre-existing cross-reactive memory T cells had joined the SARS-CoV-2 response. Whether the second-wave clones peaking on day 37 were SARS-CoV-2 specific was not confirmed. The study covered only a couple of mild cases, and larger cohorts including severe cases with pre-infection samples were considered necessary. Contracting CD4+ clones turned up mainly in the CM and EM memory subsets, whereas EMRA was where CD8+ clones were enriched.

This clonotype was counted a few times. Its antigen is currently not known. Within one base of it there is no much larger clone, and no base qualities were kept. Ficoll-Paque density gradient centrifugation was the method used to isolate PBMCs. TCRdb lists the instrument as Illumina NovaSeq 6000. Using 5'RACE with constant-segment primers, TCRalpha and TCRbeta cDNA libraries were constructed, with sample barcodes and unique molecular identifiers added in the process. RNA was extracted from every sample with Trizol reagent. Amplification of the libraries took two PCR steps, and the second step added a second sample barcode plus Illumina TruSeq adapters. Sequencing of libraries was performed on an Illumina NovaSeq with 2 x 150 bp paired-end reads. The paper's data handling went like this. With migec v1.2.7, reads were demultiplexed and then collapsed into UMI-guided consensus sequences. Using mixcr v2.1.11, the UMI consensuses were aligned to TRA and TRB V and J templates and assembled into clonotypes. Clonotypes were classified as expanded or contracted when called significant by both edgeR and NoisET, with noise models trained on biological replicates. For edgeR calls, the thresholds were a false discovery rate-adjusted p below 0.01 and a log2 fold-change of 1. PCA with hierarchical clustering of max-normalized trajectories of the 1000 most abundant clonotypes was used as exploratory dynamics analysis. Separately sequenced CD4+ and CD8+ repertoires were used to assign the CD4 or CD8 phenotype of responding clones. TCRdb itself trimmed the public reads at Q25 with fastp, ran MiXCR and retained productive beta chains. Rows are unified per CDR3 protein, each entry keeping the most common DNA and genes. In this record, the V and J calls reflect TCRdb's handling and not the investigators' own analysis. The sample contains over 300,000 distinct CDR3 sequences, about 20% of them found a single time. Of the sample, 21% is held by the ten largest clones.

CDR1 SGHDT and CDR2 YYEEEE were looked up in the germline V gene. Compared with germline, V lacks 3 bases and J lacks 1 base; bases without a gene match: 8. From the cysteine up to the phenylalanine, the CDR3 has a length of 16 residues. Of all the DNA, just the CDR3 is kept, 48 bases in frame from base 1. The material sequenced was PBMCs or a T cell subset sorted from them (not recorded which). The TCR was taken from a man between 18 and 35 years old who had mild COVID-19 (a few samples of this study predate the infection). The sample titles of this study are shuffled in the database, so cell type and time point are left out; the donor was told from shared clones. The chain is encoded by TRBV5-6 joined to TRBJ2-3; 7 bases in the middle match TRBD1. The nucleotides are TGTGCCAGCAGCTCATATTACAGGGGAGGCACAGATACGCAGTATTTT. The resulting protein is CASSSYYRGGTDTQYF.